Presented here are 22 T cell receptor delta chains from one specimen sequenced in a study of Vδ1+ human thymocytes. Which antigens these TCRs recognize remains unknown. RNA was extracted from the cells and then reverse transcribed. Pooled V-gene forward primers with one constant-region reverse primer generated the CDR3 amplicons by multiplex PCR. TCRdb re-called the multiplex PCR reads via CATT. The table has roughly 76,000 delta-chain clones, about 35% seen once. Points from the study as a whole: Thymic TRG and TRD repertoires appeared highly polyclonal.

Sequences were obtained from Vdelta1+ gamma-delta thymocytes from the thymus. Indicated subset: FACS-sorted CD3+ TCRalphabeta- TCRVdelta1+ TCRVdelta2- thymocytes. These receptors all stem from a boy under two years old who had congenital heart surgery.

The J gene is TRDJ1, the V gene TRDV1; 7 bases agree with TRDD3. The J segment lost 0 bases and the V segment lost 4 bases, leaving 17 bases of the junction unmatched. From germline, CDR1 is TSWWSYY and CDR2 QGS. The CDR3 has 19 residues. CDR3 nucleotide sequence: TGTGCTCTTGGGGGCCGGAGGGTGGGGGACACCGCCTACACCGATAAACTCATCTTT. Translation gives CALGGRRVGDTAYTDKLIF.

This clone was detected a few times. The rearrangement uses TRDV1 and TRDJ1; the D call may be TRDD2 or TRDD3 (5 bases each). With 0 bases removed from V and 2 bases from J, the gap between germline ends came to 28 bases. CDR3 length: 21 residues. Per germline, CDR1 TSWWSYY and CDR2 QGS. The CDR3 region is CALGELSVPTAVWARTDKLIF. The CDR3 DNA sequence: TGTGCTCTTGGGGAACTATCCGTCCCTACGGCGGTCTGGGCAAGAACCGATAAACTCATCTTT.

J is TRDJ1 and V is TRDV2, with 10 bases that match TRDD3. Germline values: CDR1 GEAIGNYY, CDR2 EKD. With 1 base clipped from V and 0 bases from J, the junction kept 7 bases outside the gene matches. This CDR3 contains 17 residues. CDR3 bases: TGTGCCTGTGACACGGGGTGGGGGATACTACACACCGATAAACTCATCTTT. It encodes CACDTGWGILHTDKLIF.

The rearrangement joins TRDV1 to TRDJ1; the D is unclear. This CDR3 spans 16 amino acids. Looked up from germline, CDR1 is TSWWSYY and CDR2 is QGS. The germline V and J ends were trimmed by 6 bases and 3 bases, with 20 bases remaining between them. The DNA of the CDR3 is TGTGCTCTTGGAAGGAATCGCCCGGAGTCTGCCGATAAACTCATCTTT. Its translation is CALGRNRPESADKLIF.

This clone was counted a few times. The V call is TRDV1, the J call TRDJ1; D remains ambiguous. Trimming left V 6 bases short and J 0 bases short, with 14 bases between. In germline, CDR1 is TSWWSYY, CDR2 QGS. The CDR3 extends over 15 amino acids. The CDR3 loop reads CALGASSPYTDKLIF. The CDR3 DNA follows: TGTGCTCTTGGAGCCTCCTCCCCGTACACCGATAAACTCATCTTT.

The J gene is TRDJ1, the V gene TRDV1; perhaps TRDD3 as D (5 bases). The CDR3 is 15 residues long. V was pared by 0 bases and J by 3 bases, with 11 bases between. CDR1 is TSWWSYY, CDR2 QGS, per germline. CDR3 bases: TGTGCTCTTGGGGAACTATCAATACGCTCCGATAAACTCATCTTT. Translated: CALGELSIRSDKLIF.

The V and J genes are TRDV1 and TRDJ1, with D possibly matching TRDD2 (5 bases). Trimming took off 2 bases at V and 1 base at J, with 17 bases between the two ends. The CDR3 extends over 17 amino acids. The germline CDR1 and CDR2 sequences are TSWWSYY and QGS. The DNA for the CDR3 is TGTGCTCTTGGGGAATCCCCTCAGGAGCCTTCCACCGATAAACTCATCTTT. This translates into CALGESPQEPSTDKLIF.

This rearrangement joins TRDV1 to TRDJ1; TRDD3 matches 12 bases. Germline lookup yields CDR1 TSWWSYY and CDR2 QGS. Trimming cost V 2 bases and J 2 bases; bases outside gene matches: 18. The CDR3 is 21 amino acids. The CDR3 DNA reads TGTGCTCTTGGGGAATTCCTGCCCCGTACTGGGGGATACCAGGGTACCGATAAACTCATCTTT. Translated: CALGEFLPRTGGYQGTDKLIF.

This chain links TRDV1 with TRDJ1; D call uncertain. V was cut by 5 bases and J by 6 bases, with 22 bases left in between. Germline CDR1 reads TSWWSYY; CDR2 reads QGS. The CDR3 runs 16 residues. CDR3 sequence: CALGPHGVLRLNKLIF. The DNA of the CDR3 is TGTGCTCTTGGGCCCCACGGTGTGCTACGACTAAATAAACTCATCTTT.

Comments on this clone: Other DNA variants within this sample encode the same CDR3. This rearrangement joins TRDV1 to TRDJ1, with TRDD3 identical over 12 bases. The CDR3 length is 21 residues. After removal of 5 bases from V and 1 base from J, the junction contained 20 bases not matched to a gene. Germline V gene data show CDR1 as TSWWSYY and CDR2 as QGS. This chain's CDR3 is CALGFSTFRSGGYDFTDKLIF. CDR3 nucleotide sequence: TGTGCTCTTGGGTTCAGTACCTTTAGATCTGGGGGATACGATTTCACCGATAAACTCATCTTT.

This chain links TRDV1 with TRDJ1; tentatively, D is TRDD2 (5 bases). The V gene lost 5 bases and the J gene lost 0 bases, with 22 bases spanning the gap. CDR1 is TSWWSYY, CDR2 QGS, per germline. The CDR3 spans 18 residues. The CDR3 reads CALGTNSLLHLYTDKLIF. The CDR3 region has the DNA TGTGCTCTTGGGACCAATTCCTTGTTGCACTTGTACACCGATAAACTCATCTTT.

The chain carries TRDV1 and TRDJ1, with D possibly TRDD2 on 5 matching bases. From germline, CDR1 is TSWWSYY and CDR2 QGS. Trimming cost V 2 bases and J 0 bases, with 19 bases left between them. The CDR3 contains 18 residues. For the CDR3, the DNA is TGTGCTCTTGGGGAAACTCGGCCCTACTCGGGGTACACCGATAAACTCATCTTT. Translated, it gives CALGETRPYSGYTDKLIF.

Details on this clone: A clone one base away is much larger, so this may be a read error. Other DNA sequences within the sample encode an identical CDR3. The chain is built from TRDV2 and TRDJ1; D unresolved. Germline CDR1 GEAIGNYY, CDR2 EKD. Trimming stripped 7 bases from V and 4 bases from J, with 9 bases between. The CDR3 sequence is 11 residues long. In nucleotides, the CDR3 is TGTGCCTGCGCGGCTCGCGATAAACTCATCTTT. It yields the protein CACAARDKLIF.

This chain joins TRDV1 and TRDJ1; D is possibly TRDD3 (6 bases). Germline values: CDR1 TSWWSYY, CDR2 QGS. V was cut by 0 bases and J by 9 bases, with 26 bases left in between. The CDR3 length is 18 residues. This CDR3 is CALGELRPLRYGSWELIF. The CDR3 DNA reads TGTGCTCTTGGGGAACTCCGCCCCCTCAGATACGGGTCCTGGGAACTCATCTTT.

This clone has a handful of counts. The chain couples TRDV1 to TRDJ1; the match to TRDD3 covers 9 bases. The CDR3 covers 19 residues. Trimming cost V 3 bases and J 0 bases; bases outside gene matches: 14. Germline V CDR1 and CDR2: TSWWSYY, QGS. CDR3 DNA sequence: TGTGCTCTTGGGGATTCCCGTTCCCTGGGGGATGAGTACACCGATAAACTCATCTTT. It yields the protein CALGDSRSLGDEYTDKLIF.

J is TRDJ1 and V is TRDV1; a weak D match, TRDD3 (6 bases). The V and J ends lost 5 bases and 0 bases respectively, with 22 bases between them. In germline, CDR1 is TSWWSYY, CDR2 QGS. This CDR3 comprises 18 residues. The CDR3: CALGPTGPYLPYTDKLIF. CDR3 sequence (DNA): TGTGCTCTTGGGCCCACTGGGCCTTACCTGCCGTACACCGATAAACTCATCTTT.

This clone has a handful of counts. V is TRDV1 and J is TRDJ1; 10 bases align to TRDD3. Germline CDR1 TSWWSYY, CDR2 QGS. The V segment lost 1 base and the J segment 0 bases; nucleotides outside the gene matches: 11. CDR3 length equals 19 residues. Here the CDR3 reads CALGEPFQLGDLYTDKLIF. CDR3 sequence (DNA): TGTGCTCTTGGGGAACCCTTCCAACTGGGGGATCTGTACACCGATAAACTCATCTTT.

Points on this clone: This CDR3 is also generated by other DNA sequences in the sample. The chain couples TRDV1 to TRDJ1; D perhaps matches TRDD3 (6 bases). The CDR3 runs 17 residues. Trimming removed 0 bases from V and 1 base from J, with 15 bases in between. Looked up from germline, CDR1 is TSWWSYY and CDR2 is QGS. CDR3 in DNA: TGTGCTCTTGGGGAACTCACCGGTGGATACCGCACCGATAAACTCATCTTT. Translation: CALGELTGGYRTDKLIF.

The sample holds a few counts of this clone. V gene TRDV1 combines with J gene TRDJ1, with 11 nucleotides matching TRDD3. CDR3 length equals 19 residues. Germline CDR1 is TSWWSYY and CDR2 is QGS. V shed 4 bases and J 1 base; nucleotides not matched to a gene: 14. This CDR3 reads CALGGAPFWGIPTTDKLIF. CDR3 DNA sequence: TGTGCTCTTGGGGGAGCCCCTTTCTGGGGGATACCCACCACCGATAAACTCATCTTT.

In this sample, this clone turned up a few times. The V gene is TRDV1, the J gene TRDJ1; 9 bases fit TRDD3. The CDR3 has 20 residues. Per the germline V gene, CDR1 is TSWWSYY and CDR2 is QGS. Losses at the gene ends were 2 bases for V and 2 bases for J; bases not matched to a gene: 18. The CDR3 reads CALGEFCLPLGIRGTDKLIF. CDR3 DNA: TGTGCTCTTGGGGAATTTTGTCTGCCTCTGGGGATACGCGGTACCGATAAACTCATCTTT.

This clone appeared a few times. The chain uses TRDV1 and TRDJ1; 8 bases are a match to TRDD2. Germline V gene data show CDR1 as TSWWSYY and CDR2 as QGS. V lost 5 bases, J lost 3 bases, and 17 bases stayed unmatched. The CDR3 covers 18 residues. CDR3 nucleotides: TGTGCTCTTGGGCCCTTCCTATTGAAAGGGATTAACTCCGATAAACTCATCTTT. Its translation: CALGPFLLKGINSDKLIF.

The gene calls are TRDV1 and TRDJ1; 13 bases map to TRDD3. Germline assignment: CDR1 TSWWSYY and CDR2 QGS. J was trimmed by 1 base and V by 4 bases; bases with no gene match: 21. The CDR3 sequence is 22 residues long. The CDR3 bases are TGTGCTCTTGGGGCGTGGCCTTCCTGTACTGGGGGATACGCCAAGAGCACCGATAAACTCATCTTT. This translates into CALGAWPSCTGGYAKSTDKLIF.